Given below is one TCR beta chain in context. Per the germline V gene, CDR1 is SGHDT and CDR2 is YYEEEE. V lost 6 bases to trimming and J lost 7 bases; unmatched junction nucleotides: 13. The CDR3 is 16 amino acids. Sequencing relied on immunoSEQ assay v3.0, run at survey level. Profiled with immunoSEQ multiplex PCR; TCRdb holds only in-frame clones, not every one. The sample records 20,000 to 25,000 clones, approximately 80% being singletons. These data belong to a study of long-term antiretroviral therapy in people with HIV. As for the study in general: About a decade before 2015, the earliest samples were taken when ART was typically delayed.

Every single participant having HIV got treatment inside the United States. Cryopreserved PBMC samples of roughly 0.9-10 million cells were used for DNA extraction. Material: unsorted PBMCs, obtained 0.5 years before starting antiretroviral therapy. The V and J genes are TRBV5-6 and TRBJ1-6; TRBD1 aligns across 7 bases. The source of this sequence is a man aged 40-55 years with HIV. The CDR3 DNA reads TGTGCCAGCATCCTCTGGGGGGGGACAGTCAATTCACCCCTCCACTTT. Its protein is CASILWGGTVNSPLHF.